The 18 T cell receptor beta chains below were found in one sample sequenced in a study of T-cell reconstitution after alpha-beta-depleted transplantation in children. The library targeted TCRbeta and was prepared with unique molecular identifiers. From the PCR reads, TCRdb called clonotypes with MiXCR, one entry per CDR3 protein. The table has 350,000 to 500,000 distinct CDR3 sequences, roughly two fifths seen once. Here the sequenced sample was PBMCs, taken before TCRalphabeta/CD19-depleted stem cell transplant. The receptors originated from a girl aged 2-10 years with aplastic anemia, due to receive a stem cell transplant.

This clonotype has only one observation. V gene TRBV20-1 combines with J gene TRBJ2-3, with D possibly being TRBD2 (5 bases). The germline gives CDR1 DFQATT, CDR2 SNEGSKA (reference sequence). With 6 bases removed from V and 4 bases from J, the gap between germline ends came to 14 bases. The CDR3 contains 13 residues. As DNA, the CDR3 is TGCAGTGCCGGCTCCTCGAGGGCAGATACGCAGTATTTT. Protein: CSAGSSRADTQYF.

The chain recombines TRBV3-1 with TRBJ1-2; TRBD1 matches 7 bases. This CDR3 has 13 residues. V dropped 0 bases and J dropped 10; count of bases not matched to a gene: 5. Germline values: CDR1 LGHDT, CDR2 YNNKEL (reference sequence). DNA of the CDR3: TGTGCCAGCAGCCAAGATAGAGGGACAGACTACACCTTC. Protein: CASSQDRGTDYTF.

V gene TRBV19 combines with J gene TRBJ1-1; D may be TRBD1 (6 bases). The ends were cut back, 3 bases at V and 1 base at J, with 18 bases in the middle. Germline-derived CDR1 and CDR2 are LNHDA and SQIVND (reference sequence). The CDR3 spans 17 residues. The CDR3 region is CASSIPPGARGNTEAFF. CDR3 in DNA: TGTGCCAGTAGTATCCCCCCAGGGGCGCGTGGGAACACTGAAGCTTTCTTT.

This clonotype was detected only a few times. The rearrangement joins TRBV20-1 to TRBJ2-7; possibly TRBD1 or TRBD2 for D (5 bases each). CDR1 and CDR2 from the germline V gene are DFQATT and SNEGSKA (reference sequence). Trimming shortened V by 6 bases and J by 0 bases, and 15 bases separated the two germline ends. CDR3 length equals 14 residues. The CDR3: CSAKRGRDSYEQYF. The DNA of the CDR3 is TGCAGTGCCAAACGGGGACGAGACTCCTACGAGCAGTACTTC.

V gene TRBV5-1 combines with J gene TRBJ2-2; 8 bases are a match to TRBD1. The V segment lost 3 bases and the J segment 7 bases; nucleotides outside the gene matches: 8. From germline, CDR1 is SGHRS and CDR2 YFSETQ. The CDR3 is 15 amino acids. The CDR3: CASSSGQVDGGELFF. The DNA of the CDR3 is TGCGCCAGCAGCTCGGGACAGGTTGATGGCGGGGAGCTGTTTTTT.

This clonotype was seen at least ten times. The rearrangement uses TRBV5-1 and TRBJ2-1; 7 nucleotides agree with TRBD1. This CDR3 is 17 amino acids long. Germline loops: CDR1 SGHRS, CDR2 YFSETQ. V lost 4 bases, J lost 1 base, and 11 bases stayed unmatched. The CDR3 here is CASSPEKGQRSYNEQFF. CDR3 nucleotides: TGCGCCAGCAGCCCAGAGAAGGGACAGAGGTCCTACAATGAGCAGTTCTTC.

The V gene is TRBV18, the J gene TRBJ2-3, with 13 bases matching TRBD2. The germline V gene has CDR1 KGHSH and CDR2 LQKENI. The CDR3 contains 16 residues. J was trimmed by 6 bases and V by 4 bases; bases with no gene match: 7. The CDR3 here is CASSLLAGGPLDTQYF. As DNA, the CDR3 is TGTGCCAGCTCACTACTAGCGGGAGGGCCGCTGGATACGCAGTATTTT.

This chain joins TRBV28 and TRBJ1-2, with TRBD1 matching over 10 bases. J gave up 4 bases and V 6 bases, and 5 bases lay outside the gene matches. In germline, CDR1 is MDHEN, CDR2 SYDVKM. The CDR3 runs 14 residues. CDR3 region: CASSTGQGVYGYTF. CDR3 in DNA: TGTGCCAGCAGCACCGGACAGGGGGTCTATGGCTACACCTTC.

CDR3 coding DNA: TGTGCCAGCAGCCCACCCGGGACAGGGGACTACGAGCAGTACTTC. Encoded protein: CASSPPGTGDYEQYF. The chain recombines TRBV7-2 with TRBJ2-7; 10 bases are a match to TRBD1. Per germline, CDR1 SGHTA and CDR2 FQGNSA. The CDR3 totals 15 residues. V gave up 5 bases and J gave up 3 bases; unmatched junction bases: 7.

The chain employs TRBV12-3 or TRBV12-4 and TRBJ2-5; TRBD2 is a possible D gene (6 bases). CDR3 length: 17 residues. V was clipped by 1 base and J by 5 bases, with 20 bases between them. For the CDR3, the DNA is TGTGCCAGCAGTTTAGTGCCCCGGGTGACTGGGGGGGAGACCCAGTACTTC. This sequence encodes CASSLVPRVTGGETQYF.

The chain combines TRBV20-1 with TRBJ2-1; unclear D gene. The CDR3 has 13 amino acids. CDR1 is DFQATT, CDR2 SNEGSKA, per germline (reference sequence). V was shortened by 3 bases and J by 9 bases, with 15 bases between the two germline ends. The CDR3 reads CSARTPNQIEQFF. In DNA form, the CDR3 reads TGCAGTGCTAGGACACCAAATCAGATTGAGCAGTTCTTC.

The rearrangement uses TRBV5-1 and TRBJ2-3; TRBD2 matches at 12 bases. This CDR3 is 17 amino acids long. V gave up 2 bases and J gave up 5 bases; unmatched junction bases: 9. Germline V gene sequence: CDR1 SGHRS, CDR2 YFSETQ. The CDR3 DNA sequence: TGCGCCAGCAGCTTCCGGACTAGCGGGGATTTCCTAGATACGCAGTATTTT. Its protein is CASSFRTSGDFLDTQYF. Drawing the rest from reference TRBV5-1 and TRBJ2-3, the complete variable domain is KAGVTQTPRYLIKTRGQQVTLSCSPISGHRSVSWYQQTPGQGLQFLFEYFSETQRNKGNFPGRFSGRQFSNSRSEMNVSTLELGDSALYLCASSFRTSGDFLDTQYFGPGTRLTVL.

This clonotype was recorded a few times. The rearrangement uses TRBV6-2 or TRBV6-3 and TRBJ2-5; 9 nucleotides match TRBD2. Losses at the gene ends were 8 bases for V and 1 base for J; bases not matched to a gene: 11. This CDR3 has 16 residues. Looked up from germline, CDR1 is MNHEY and CDR2 is SVGEGT. The CDR3 DNA sequence: TGTGCCAGCGGGACCGCTCTTAGCGGGAGCCAAGAGACCCAGTACTTC. This gives the protein CASGTALSGSQETQYF.

This clonotype was picked up a small number of times. This sequence joins TRBV7-8 and TRBJ2-1; the D gene is possibly TRBD2 (6 bases). The CDR3 totals 18 residues. Trimming cost V 5 bases and J 0 bases, with 20 bases left between them. The germline V gene encodes CDR1 SGHVS and CDR2 FQNEAQ. The CDR3 loop reads CASSPGAGTRSSYNEQFF. CDR3 sequence (DNA): TGTGCCAGCAGCCCAGGAGCCGGGACTCGAAGCTCCTACAATGAGCAGTTCTTC.

The chain recombines TRBV29-1 with TRBJ2-3; a weak D match, TRBD2 (6 bases). The V and J ends lost 6 bases and 1 base respectively, with 14 bases between them. The CDR3 is 14 residues long. Germline V gene sequence: CDR1 SQVTM, CDR2 ANQGSEA. This CDR3 reads CSVMGGQGTDTQYF. CDR3 nucleotide sequence: TGCAGCGTCATGGGAGGCCAGGGCACAGATACGCAGTATTTT.

This clonotype was counted at least ten times. The chain has TRBV5-1 and TRBJ2-7; D is unclear. In germline, CDR1 is SGHRS, CDR2 YFSETQ. This CDR3 region has 14 residues. V was shortened by 0 bases and J by 5 bases, with 12 bases between the two germline ends. The CDR3 DNA follows: TGCGCCAGCAGCTTGGCCAAGGGAACCCACGAGCAGTACTTC. It encodes CASSLAKGTHEQYF.

This clonotype was counted ten times or more. This chain uses TRBV13 with TRBJ1-2; D uncertain. V shed 0 bases and J shed 4 bases, with 9 bases lying between them. The germline CDR1 and CDR2 sequences are PRHDT and FYEKMQ (reference sequence). CDR3 length: 14 amino acids. The CDR3 sequence is CASSLGGQLYGYTF. DNA of the CDR3: TGTGCCAGCAGCTTAGGCGGCCAGCTCTATGGCTACACCTTC.

The rearrangement uses TRBV7-9 and TRBJ2-3; D gene unclear. CDR3 length equals 15 residues. CDR1 is SEHNR and CDR2 is FQNEAQ in the germline V gene (reference sequence). Trimming cost V 3 bases and J 0 bases, with 10 bases left between them. In DNA, the CDR3 is TGTGCCAGCAGCTTGAAGGACCTCAGCACAGATACGCAGTATTTT. Its translation: CASSLKDLSTDTQYF. Drawing the rest from reference TRBV7-9 and TRBJ2-3, the complete variable domain is DTGVSQNPRHKITKRGQNVTFRCDPISEHNRLYWYRQTLGQGPEFLTYFQNEAQLEKSRLLSDRFSAERPKGSFSTLEIQRTEQGDSAMYLCASSLKDLSTDTQYFGPGTRLTVL.